This T cell receptor (beta chain) was captured in a study of cytomegalovirus exposure and HLA in healthy donors. 60 Vbeta and 13 Jbeta primers were used in PCR. The method was immunoSEQ multiplex PCR; TCRdb's version includes in-frame clones alone and lacks a portion of them. The data contain 150,000 to 200,000 clones, 60% to 85% of them singletons. This clone was detected only a few times. Its specificity is not known. The CDR3 covers 16 residues. With 0 bases removed from V and 0 bases from J, the gap between germline ends came to 11 bases. Germline assignment: CDR1 SGHRS and CDR2 YFSETQ. Study conclusions and caveats: As a later analysis revealed, the rate of TCR association differed by HLA locus, with DRB1 most and HLA-C fewest.

This TCR derives from a woman aged 40 to 50 in good health and CMV-seronegative. The chain recombines TRBV5-1 with TRBJ2-3; D is perhaps TRBD2 (6 bases). Sequencing was performed on PBMCs. CDR3 sequence (DNA): TGCGCCAGCAGCTTGGGAGGAAGCGGGAGCACAGATACGCAGTATTTT. Translation gives CASSLGGSGSTDTQYF.